The entry below gives a single TCR beta chain sequence along with its context. The CDR3 is 13 residues long. Germline V gene lookup returns CDR1 GTSNPN and CDR2 SVGIG (reference sequence). The V and J ends lost 5 bases and 4 bases, in that order; junction bases with no gene match: 5. This record comes from a study of preoperative IRX-2 immunotherapy in early breast cancer. Treatment denoted: preoperative locoregional IRX-2 cytokine immunotherapy. Patients received preoperative, locoregional IRX-2 cytokine immunotherapy in a phase Ib study. The table came from immunoSEQ multiplex PCR; TCRdb's copy has only in-frame clones and leaves some out. The table has 34,000 or so clones, under 85% seen once.

This sequence was found in a human donor with breast cancer. The specimen comprised lymph node tissue, sampled from a patient treated with IRX-2 immunotherapy. This rearrangement joins TRBV30 to TRBJ1-2, with 9 positions matching TRBD1. This CDR3 is CAWEQGASYGYTF. In DNA, the CDR3 is TGTGCCTGGGAACAGGGGGCTAGCTATGGCTACACCTTC.